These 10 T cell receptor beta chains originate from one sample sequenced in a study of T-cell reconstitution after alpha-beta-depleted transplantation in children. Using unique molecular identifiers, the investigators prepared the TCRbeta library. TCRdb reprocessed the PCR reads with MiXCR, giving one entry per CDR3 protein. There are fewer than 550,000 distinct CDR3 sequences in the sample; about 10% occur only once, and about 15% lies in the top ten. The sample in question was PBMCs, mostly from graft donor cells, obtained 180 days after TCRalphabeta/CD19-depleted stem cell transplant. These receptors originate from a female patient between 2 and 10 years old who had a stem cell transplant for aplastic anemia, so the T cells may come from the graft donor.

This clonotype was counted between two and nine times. This chain's CDR3 is CASSSLAGNYEQYF. The CDR3 nucleotides read TGTGCCAGCAGCAGCCTAGCGGGGAACTACGAGCAGTACTTC. The chain joins TRBV7-2 to TRBJ2-7; 9 bases fit TRBD2. This CDR3 comprises 14 residues. In germline, CDR1 is SGHTA, CDR2 FQGNSA. The V and J ends lost 5 bases and 3 bases, in that order; junction bases with no gene match: 5.

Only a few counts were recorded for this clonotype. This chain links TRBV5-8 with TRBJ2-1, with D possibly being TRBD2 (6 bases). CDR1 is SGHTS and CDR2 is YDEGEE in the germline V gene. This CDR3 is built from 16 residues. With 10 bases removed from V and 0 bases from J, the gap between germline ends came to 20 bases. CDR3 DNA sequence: TGTGCCCCCAACTTACCAGGGACTGCCTCCTACAATGAGCAGTTCTTC. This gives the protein CAPNLPGTASYNEQFF.

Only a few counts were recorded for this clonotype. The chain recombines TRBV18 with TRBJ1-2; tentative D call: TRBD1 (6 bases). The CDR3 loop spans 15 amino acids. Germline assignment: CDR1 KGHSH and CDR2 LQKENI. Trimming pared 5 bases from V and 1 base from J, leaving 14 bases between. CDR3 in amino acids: CASSTEQGVNYGYTF. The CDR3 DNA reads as TGTGCCAGCTCAACGGAACAGGGTGTTAACTATGGCTACACCTTC. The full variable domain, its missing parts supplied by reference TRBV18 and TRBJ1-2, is NAGVMQNPRHLVRRRGQEARLRCSPMKGHSHVYWYRQLPEEGLKFMVYLQKENIIDESGMPKERFSAEFPKEGPSILRIQQVVRGDSAAYFCASSTEQGVNYGYTFGSGTRLTVV.

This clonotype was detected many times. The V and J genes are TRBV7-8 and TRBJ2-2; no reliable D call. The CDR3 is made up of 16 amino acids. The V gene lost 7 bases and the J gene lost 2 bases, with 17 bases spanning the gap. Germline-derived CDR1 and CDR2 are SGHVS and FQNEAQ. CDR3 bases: TGTGCCAGCACCTTGGGGTCAACGCCTAACACCGGGGAGCTGTTTTTT. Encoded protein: CASTLGSTPNTGELFF.

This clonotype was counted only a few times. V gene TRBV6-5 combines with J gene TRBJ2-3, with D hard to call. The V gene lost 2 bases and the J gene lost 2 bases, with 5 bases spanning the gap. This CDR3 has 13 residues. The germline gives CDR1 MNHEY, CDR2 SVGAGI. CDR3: CASSYTYTDTQYF. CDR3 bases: TGTGCCAGCAGTTACACCTACACAGATACGCAGTATTTT.

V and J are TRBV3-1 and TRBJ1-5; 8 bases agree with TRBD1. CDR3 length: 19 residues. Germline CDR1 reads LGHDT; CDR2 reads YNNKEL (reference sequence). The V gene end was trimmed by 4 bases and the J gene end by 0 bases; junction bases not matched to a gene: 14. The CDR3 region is CASSLAFFGQGYSNQPQHF. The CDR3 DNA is TGTGCCAGCAGCCTTGCCTTCTTCGGACAGGGATATAGCAATCAGCCCCAGCATTTT. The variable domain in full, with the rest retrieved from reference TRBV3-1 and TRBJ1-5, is DTAVSQTPKYLVTQMGNDKSIKCEQNLGHDTMYWYKQDSKKFLKIMFSYNNKELIINETVPNRFSPKSPDKAHLNLHINSLELGDSAVYFCASSLAFFGQGYSNQPQHFGDGTRLSIL.

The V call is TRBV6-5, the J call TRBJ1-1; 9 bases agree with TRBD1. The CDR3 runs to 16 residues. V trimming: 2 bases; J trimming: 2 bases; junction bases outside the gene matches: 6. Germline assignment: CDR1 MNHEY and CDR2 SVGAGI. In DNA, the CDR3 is TGTGCCAGCAGTTACAGCTTGGGACAGGGAAACACTGAAGCTTTCTTT. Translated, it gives CASSYSLGQGNTEAFF.

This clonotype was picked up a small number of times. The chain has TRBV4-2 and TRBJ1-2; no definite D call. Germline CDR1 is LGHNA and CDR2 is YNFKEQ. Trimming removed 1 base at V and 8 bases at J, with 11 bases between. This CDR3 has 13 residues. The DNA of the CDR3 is TGTGCCAGCAGCCAAGGCGGAGGGTTAGGCTACACCTTC. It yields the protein CASSQGGGLGYTF.

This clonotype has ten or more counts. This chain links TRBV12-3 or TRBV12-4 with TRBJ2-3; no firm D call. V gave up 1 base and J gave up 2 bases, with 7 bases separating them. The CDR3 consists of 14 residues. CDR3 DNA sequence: TGTGCCAGCAGTTTAGAACGGACCACAGATACGCAGTATTTT. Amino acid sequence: CASSLERTTDTQYF.

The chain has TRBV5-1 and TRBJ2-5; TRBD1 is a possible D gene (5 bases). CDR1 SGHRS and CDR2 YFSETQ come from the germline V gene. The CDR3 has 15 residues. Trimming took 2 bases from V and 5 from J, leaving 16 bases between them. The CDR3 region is CASSLGQGGSETQYF. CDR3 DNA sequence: TGCGCCAGCAGCTTAGGGCAGGGTGGATCTGAGACCCAGTACTTC.